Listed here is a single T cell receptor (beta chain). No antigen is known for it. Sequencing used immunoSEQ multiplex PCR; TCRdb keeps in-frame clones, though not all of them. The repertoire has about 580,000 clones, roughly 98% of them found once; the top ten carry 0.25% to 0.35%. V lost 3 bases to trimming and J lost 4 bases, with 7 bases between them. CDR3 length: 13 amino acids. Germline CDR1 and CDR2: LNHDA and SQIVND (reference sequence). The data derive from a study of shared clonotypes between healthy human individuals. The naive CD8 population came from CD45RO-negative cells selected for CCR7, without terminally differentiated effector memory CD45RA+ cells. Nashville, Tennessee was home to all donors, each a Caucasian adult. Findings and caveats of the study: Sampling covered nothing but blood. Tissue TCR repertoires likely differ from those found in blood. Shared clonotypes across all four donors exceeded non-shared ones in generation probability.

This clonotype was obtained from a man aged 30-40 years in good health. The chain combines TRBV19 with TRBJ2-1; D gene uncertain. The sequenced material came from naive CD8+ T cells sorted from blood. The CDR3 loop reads CASSILGYNEQFF. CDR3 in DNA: TGTGCCAGTAGTATTCTGGGGTACAATGAGCAGTTCTTC.